This T cell receptor beta chain was profiled in a study of cytomegalovirus exposure and HLA in healthy donors. Study-wide context: Sequencing of about 179 million T cells in an earlier analysis found about 120 million unique TCR beta sequences.

Both 60 Vbeta primers and 13 Jbeta primers went into the PCR. TCRdb keeps only in-frame clones here, not all; method: immunoSEQ multiplex PCR. The data show 250,000 to 350,000 clones, roughly 89% seen once. Likely unrecorded immune exposures existed in these nominally healthy donors. Findings of the study overall: There were a few CMV-associated chains whose specificity for CMV antigens was confirmed in vitro.

The CDR3 loop spans 15 amino acids. From germline, CDR1 is LNHNV and CDR2 YYDKDF (reference sequence). With 6 bases clipped from V and 2 bases from J, the junction kept 6 bases outside the gene matches. Note on this clone: Its antigen is unknown.

Sequencing used PBMCs. The gene calls are TRBV15 and TRBJ2-1; 8 nucleotides match TRBD2. This clonotype originated in a man aged 35-49 years in good health and CMV-seropositive. CDR3 in DNA: TGTGCCACCAGGGCTCGGGAGGGAGCCTACAATGAGCAGTTCTTC. This encodes CATRAREGAYNEQFF.